Each of the 5 T cell receptor beta chains below was sequenced from the same sample in a study of shared clonotypes between healthy human individuals. Produced via immunoSEQ multiplex PCR; TCRdb's table is partial and in-frame only. Of about 2.4 million clones listed, approximately 94% are singletons. Sequences were obtained from naive CD4+ T cells from PBMCs. Subset given: CD45RA+ positively selected. Receptors were obtained from a man in his late teens or twenties in good health. Some clones in this sample may be carry-over from other donors' samples.

This clone was counted between two and nine times. The genes are TRBV28 and TRBJ1-5; D is unresolved. Germline CDR1 MDHEN, CDR2 SYDVKM. Trimming removed 3 bases from V and 5 bases from J, with 11 bases in between. The CDR3 loop spans 14 amino acids. CDR3 DNA: TGTGCCAGCAGTTTTCCGGCGGGTTATCAGCCCCAGCATTTT. It yields the protein CASSFPAGYQPQHF.

This chain links TRBV7-9 with TRBJ2-7; D could derive from TRBD1 or TRBD2 (5 bases each). The CDR3 is 14 residues long. Between the trimmed V and J ends, which lost 5 bases and 4 bases, there was a span of 15 bases. CDR1 SEHNR and CDR2 FQNEAQ come from the germline V gene (reference sequence). The CDR3: CASSAPGLGYEQYF. For the CDR3, the DNA is TGTGCCAGCAGCGCGCCGGGGCTAGGGTACGAGCAGTACTTC.

This clone was seen only once. The chain joins TRBV28 to TRBJ2-5; possible D gene TRBD1, 5 bases. V was trimmed by 2 bases and J by 3 bases, leaving 10 bases between them. The CDR3 extends over 14 amino acids. CDR1 is MDHEN, CDR2 SYDVKM, per germline. The CDR3 is CASSLLQGKETQYF. CDR3 sequence (DNA): TGTGCCAGCAGTTTACTCCAGGGTAAAGAGACCCAGTACTTC.

This clone was observed once. J is TRBJ1-5 and V is TRBV19; the D is unclear. This CDR3 is built from 14 residues. Germline V gene data show CDR1 as LNHDA and CDR2 as SQIVND (reference sequence). The germline V and J ends were trimmed by 3 bases and 0 bases, with 6 bases remaining between them. CDR3 nucleotide sequence: TGTGCCAGTAGTATCTTTGATAGCAATCAGCCCCAGCATTTT. Protein sequence: CASSIFDSNQPQHF.

With respect to this clone: Distinct nucleotide sequences in the sample also encode this CDR3. The chain has TRBV5-1 and TRBJ2-7, with TRBD2 matching 12 bases. Germline CDR1 is SGHRS and CDR2 is YFSETQ. The V segment lost 2 bases and the J segment 1 base; nucleotides outside the gene matches: 1. This CDR3 contains 15 residues. DNA for the CDR3: TGCGCCAGCAGCTTACTAGCGGGAGGATCCTACGAGCAGTACTTC. It encodes CASSLLAGGSYEQYF. Complete variable domain (other parts from reference TRBV5-1 and TRBJ2-7): KAGVTQTPRYLIKTRGQQVTLSCSPISGHRSVSWYQQTPGQGLQFLFEYFSETQRNKGNFPGRFSGRQFSNSRSEMNVSTLELGDSALYLCASSLLAGGSYEQYFGPGTRLTVT.